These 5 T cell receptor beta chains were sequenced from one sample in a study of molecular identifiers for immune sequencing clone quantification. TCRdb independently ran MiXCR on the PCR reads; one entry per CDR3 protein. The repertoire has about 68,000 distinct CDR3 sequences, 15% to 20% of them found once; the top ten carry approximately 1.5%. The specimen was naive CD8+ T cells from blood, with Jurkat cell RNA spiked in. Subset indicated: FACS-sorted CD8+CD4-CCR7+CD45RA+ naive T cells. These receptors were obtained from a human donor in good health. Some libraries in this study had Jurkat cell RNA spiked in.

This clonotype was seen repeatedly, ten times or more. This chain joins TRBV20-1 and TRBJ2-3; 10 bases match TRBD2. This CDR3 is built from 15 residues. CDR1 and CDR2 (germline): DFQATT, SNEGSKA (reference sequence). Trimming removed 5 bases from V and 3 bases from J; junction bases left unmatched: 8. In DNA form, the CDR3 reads TGCAGTGCTCCCCTTACTAGCGGGGATACAGATACGCAGTATTTT. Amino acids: CSAPLTSGDTDTQYF.

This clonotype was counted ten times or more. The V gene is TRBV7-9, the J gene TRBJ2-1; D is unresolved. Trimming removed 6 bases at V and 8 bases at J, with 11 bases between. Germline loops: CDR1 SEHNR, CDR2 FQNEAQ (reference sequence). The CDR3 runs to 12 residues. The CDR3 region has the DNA TGTGCCAGCAGTATAGGTCGGGATGAGCAGTTCTTC. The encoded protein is CASSIGRDEQFF. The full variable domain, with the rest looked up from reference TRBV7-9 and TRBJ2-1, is DTGVSQNPRHKITKRGQNVTFRCDPISEHNRLYWYRQTLGQGPEFLTYFQNEAQLEKSRLLSDRFSAERPKGSFSTLEIQRTEQGDSAMYLCASSIGRDEQFFGPGTRLTVL.

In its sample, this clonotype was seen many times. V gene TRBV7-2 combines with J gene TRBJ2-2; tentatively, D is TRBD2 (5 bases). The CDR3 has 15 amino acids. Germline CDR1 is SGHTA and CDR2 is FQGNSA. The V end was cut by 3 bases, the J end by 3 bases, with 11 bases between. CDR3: CASSLPFGDTGELFF. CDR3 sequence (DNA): TGTGCCAGCAGCTTGCCCTTCGGGGACACCGGGGAGCTGTTTTTT.

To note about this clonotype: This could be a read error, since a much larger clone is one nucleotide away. CDR3 in DNA: TGTGCCAGCAGTGAGTATAACTACGAGCAGTGCTTC. The encoded protein is CASSEYNYEQCF. The J gene is TRBJ2-7, the V gene TRBV6-1; unclear D gene. This CDR3 is built from 12 residues. The V gene's germline CDR1 is MNHNS and CDR2 SASEGT.

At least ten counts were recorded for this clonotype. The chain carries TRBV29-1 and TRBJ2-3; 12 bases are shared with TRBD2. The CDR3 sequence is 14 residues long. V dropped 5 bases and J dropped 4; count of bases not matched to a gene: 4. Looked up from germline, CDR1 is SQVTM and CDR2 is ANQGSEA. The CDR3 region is CSVLGLAGSDTQYF. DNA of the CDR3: TGCAGCGTTCTGGGACTAGCGGGTTCAGATACGCAGTATTTT.